This T cell receptor (beta chain) was captured by sequencing in a study of blood T cells in healthy people across ages. About the research overall: Per two T cells, template switching captured roughly one barcoded beta molecule.

Individuals who donated were healthy Caucasians from Russia aged roughly 6 to 90. Using a J-beta primer mix together with a sample-barcoded 5' primer, a second PCR was run for about 6 to 12 cycles. TCRdb called the 5' RACE reads again in MiXCR, with one record for every CDR3 protein. The table includes around 780,000 distinct CDR3 sequences, more than 55% detected once. General study findings and limits: Compared with aged donors, long-lived donors showed fewer expanded clones, suggesting selection.

As regards this clonotype: Its matching antigen is unknown.

The TCR was taken from a man in his forties in good health. The sequenced material came from blood.

DNA of the CDR3: TGCAGTGCTAGAGATCCCCAAGGGCTAGCGGAAGAGACCCAGTACTTC. This translates into CSARDPQGLAEETQYF. The J gene is TRBJ2-5, the V gene TRBV20-1, with 7 nucleotides matching TRBD2. Trimming took 0 bases from V and 3 from J; bases not matched to a gene: 10. Germline V lookup: CDR1 DFQATT, CDR2 SNEGSKA (reference sequence). The CDR3 totals 16 residues.